The TCR beta chain described here comes from a study of T cells in women clearing cervical HPV infection. Study-level results: Each sample's T-cell count was unknown, possibly confounding richness. Cases carried less TRBV6-7 than controls: roughly 0.11% versus 0.16%.

The CDR3 totals 17 residues. V lost 5 bases and J lost 2; bases outside the gene matches: 11. Per germline, CDR1 SGHVS and CDR2 FQNEAQ. About this clone itself: Its antigen is as yet unknown. The read finishes 3 residues shy of the CDR3 end, and the germline J gene is used to complete it.

This table comes from immunoSEQ multiplex PCR, and its TCRdb copy is limited to in-frame clones, with some not included. Its clone listing holds about 31,000 clones. The TCR sequence derives from a woman between 18 and 70 years old with a cervical HPV16 infection that either progressed to CIN3+ or cleared (not recorded which). Sequencing was performed on blood buffy coat. The rearrangement joins TRBV7-8 to TRBJ2-7; 11 positions agree with TRBD2. The part of the CDR3 DNA that was read is TGTGCCAGCAGCCTAACGACCCCGGGACTAGCGGCCTACGAG. Its protein is CASSLTTPGLAAYE. The CDR3, in full, reads CASSLTTPGLAAYEQYF.